The rows below give T cell receptor beta chains drawn from one sample of a study of T cells in Graves' hyperthyroidism and ophthalmopathy. TCRdb processed the multiplex PCR reads anew with MiXCR; each CDR3 protein has one entry. The table has 550,000 to 650,000 distinct CDR3 sequences, 14% seen once. The sequencing input was blood. These receptors were taken from a woman aged 40 to 50 with Graves' hyperthyroidism. The CDR3 runs from the conserved cysteine through the conserved F or W. D genes are given only for firm matches. The listing skips clone size in some rows; elsewhere it reads once, few, many or a size class.

many,TRBV27,TRBD2,TRBJ2-1,TGTGCCAGCACCTCGCCCGGACTAGCGGGAGTCGGTGAGCAGTTCTTC,CASTSPGLAGVGEQFF
many,TRBV20-1,TRBD1,TRBJ1-2,TGCAGTGCTAGATTCCAACAGGGGGATTATGGCTACACCTTC,CSARFQQGDYGYTF
-,TRBV7-9,TRBD2,TRBJ2-3,TGTGCCAGCAGCTTTTGGACTAGCGGGAGCGCAGATACGCAGTATTTT,CASSFWTSGSADTQYF
few,TRBV28,TRBD2,TRBJ2-3,TGTGCCAGCAGTTTTATTAGCGGGAGCGGGGATACGCAGTATTTT,CASSFISGSGDTQYF
many,TRBV28,TRBD1,TRBJ1-2,TGTGCCAGCAGTTTCAACAGGGGGCTTGACTATGGCTACACCTTC,CASSFNRGLDYGYTF
-,TRBV29-1,TRBD2,TRBJ2-1,TGCAGCGCCTCACTAGCGGGAGGGCCAGATGAGCAGTTCTTC,CSASLAGGPDEQFF
many,TRBV20-1,-,TRBJ1-2,TGCAGTGCTAGCCAGACAGCTAACTATGGCTACACCTTC,CSASQTANYGYTF
few,TRBV3-1,-,TRBJ2-6,TGTGCCAGCAGCCCAACGAACTGGGCGGCCAACGTCCTGACTTTC,CASSPTNWAANVLTF
many,TRBV2,-,TRBJ2-1,TGTGCCAGCAGAGGGTTTGAGGGTGTCTCCTACAATGAGCAGTTCTTC,CASRGFEGVSYNEQFF
-,TRBV4-1,-,TRBJ1-5,TGCGCCAGCAGCCGTCTGGGAGACAGCTCTCAGCCCCAGCATTTT,CASSRLGDSSQPQHF
many,TRBV11-1,TRBD2,TRBJ2-1,TGTGCCAGCAGCCAAACCCTGGGAGTAGCGGGAGGAGGCTACAATGAGCAGTTCTTC,CASSQTLGVAGGGYNEQFF
-,TRBV20-1,TRBD2,TRBJ2-7,TGCAGTGCCGGGGGACCTGACCGGGCTAGCGGGAGCTACGAGCAGTACTTC,CSAGGPDRASGSYEQYF
many,TRBV4-1,TRBD1,TRBJ2-7,TGCGCCAGCAGCCCCGGGACAGGGAAAAACTACGAGCAGTACTTC,CASSPGTGKNYEQYF
many,TRBV12-3/TRBV12-4,-,TRBJ1-4,TGTGCCAGCAGTTTCGTTTTGGGGGGTAGTGAAAAACTGTTTTTT,CASSFVLGGSEKLFF
many,TRBV30,TRBD1,TRBJ1-2,TGTGCCTGGAGTGGTAACTCCGGGACAGACATTAATGGCTACACCTTC,CAWSGNSGTDINGYTF
many,TRBV30,TRBD1,TRBJ1-1,TGTGCCTGGAGTGGGACAGGGGACACTGAAGCTTTCTTT,CAWSGTGDTEAFF
-,TRBV5-1,-,TRBJ2-1,TGCGCCAGCAGCGCCCTACCCAGGAGACACTACAATGAGCAGTTCTTC,CASSALPRRHYNEQFF
-,TRBV4-1,-,TRBJ2-1,TGCGCCAGCAGCCAAGAATCCCGGGATGAGCAGTTCTTC,CASSQESRDEQFF